A selection of T cell receptor beta chains follows, all from one sample in a study of blood T cell repertoires in COVID-19. Sequencing used immunoSEQ multiplex PCR; TCRdb keeps in-frame clones, though not all of them. The table records around 200,000 clones, 65% to 85% of them present only once. Sequencing used peripheral blood. All receptors derive from a man aged 50 to 59 with active or convalescent COVID-19. Both conserved end residues are part of each CDR3. A D gene is named only where the DNA matches it firmly. Size values are once, few and many counts, or a class for expanded clones, and some rows have none.

clone size	J gene	D gene	V gene	CDR3 protein	CDR3 DNA
.	TRBJ2-1	TRBD1	TRBV7-2	CASSPDTRDSYNEQFF	TGTGCCAGCAGCCCGGATACCCGGGACAGCTACAATGAGCAGTTCTTC
.	TRBJ1-2	.	TRBV5-1	CASSLDRGGYTF	TGCGCCAGCAGCTTGGATAGGGGTGGCTACACCTTC
.	TRBJ1-1	.	TRBV29-1	CSVTDSYTEAFF	TGCAGCGTAACGGACAGCTACACTGAAGCTTTCTTT
once	TRBJ2-1	TRBD2	TRBV2	CASSRGLVEFF	TGTGCCAGCAGTAGGGGACTAGTAGAGTTCTTC
.	TRBJ2-3	TRBD2	TRBV19	CASRPQRGTDTQYF	TGTGCCAGTAGACCTCAGCGGGGGACAGATACGCAGTATTTT
.	TRBJ2-3	.	TRBV5-1	CASSLAYSGGGEDTQYF	TGCGCCAGCAGCTTGGCGTATTCGGGGGGCGGTGAAGATACGCAGTATTTT
.	TRBJ1-2	.	TRBV29-1	CSVDNGYTF	TGCAGCGTTGATAATGGCTACACCTTC
.	TRBJ2-3	TRBD2	TRBV7-2	CASSFGAGVDTQYF	TGTGCCAGCAGCTTCGGAGCGGGGGTGGATACGCAGTATTTT
.	TRBJ1-2	.	TRBV28	CASSYPVGGGNYGYTF	TGTGCCAGCAGTTACCCTGTTGGGGGGGGGAACTATGGCTACACCTTC
.	TRBJ1-1	.	TRBV6-5	CASSYSSVNTEAFF	TGTGCCAGCAGTTACTCGAGCGTAAACACTGAAGCTTTCTTT
.	TRBJ2-7	.	TRBV19	CASSSAYGYEQYF	TGTGCCAGTAGTAGCGCCTACGGCTACGAGCAGTACTTC
.	TRBJ2-4	.	TRBV5-4	CASSSPGKQIQYF	TGTGCCAGCAGCTCCCCGGGGAAACAGATTCAGTACTTC
.	TRBJ1-3	.	TRBV30	CAWRAGNTIYF	TGTGCCTGGAGGGCCGGAAACACCATATATTTT
.	TRBJ2-7	.	TRBV11-2	CASSLNSGIYEQYF	TGTGCCAGCAGCTTAAATTCGGGGATCTACGAGCAGTACTTC
.	TRBJ2-7	.	TRBV6-5	CASSYSGLSSYEQYF	TGTGCCAGCAGTTACTCAGGACTTAGCTCCTACGAGCAGTACTTC
.	TRBJ1-1	TRBD1	TRBV5-1	CASSLGQGVTEAFF	TGCGCCAGCAGCTTGGGACAGGGAGTCACTGAAGCTTTCTTT
.	TRBJ2-2	.	TRBV2	CAAGLATGELFF	TGTGCCGCTGGGCTTGCCACCGGGGAGCTGTTTTTT
.	TRBJ2-7	TRBD1	TRBV5-1	CASSLQGVHEQYF	TGCGCCAGCAGCTTACAGGGGGTCCACGAGCAGTACTTC
once	TRBJ2-1	.	TRBV5-1	CASSPRGDNEQFF	TGCGCCAGCAGCCCCAGGGGAGACAATGAGCAGTTCTTC
.	TRBJ2-1	.	TRBV7-9	CASSQGTLPYNEQFF	TGTGCCAGCAGCCAGGGGACGCTTCCCTACAATGAGCAGTTCTTC
.	TRBJ1-1	.	TRBV9	CASTVGQGNTEAFF	TGTGCCAGCACCGTGGGTCAGGGGAACACTGAAGCTTTCTTT
.	TRBJ1-2	.	TRBV4-3	CASSPVSQQIYGYTF	TGCGCCAGCAGCCCCGTAAGCCAACAGATCTATGGCTACACCTTC
.	TRBJ1-2	.	TRBV7-2	CASLSGTGYYGYTF	TGTGCCAGCCTATCAGGTACAGGGTACTATGGCTACACCTTC
.	TRBJ2-1	TRBD2	TRBV20-1	CSAFREGLEFF	TGCAGTGCTTTTCGGGAGGGCCTTGAGTTCTTC
.	TRBJ2-3	TRBD2	TRBV20-1	CSASRTSGSDAYTQYF	TGCAGTGCTAGTCGGACTAGCGGGAGTGACGCTTATACGCAGTATTTT
.	TRBJ2-7	TRBD1	TRBV5-1	CASSSPTGTYEQYF	TGCGCCAGCAGCTCCCCGACAGGGACCTACGAGCAGTACTTC
.	TRBJ1-1	TRBD1	TRBV28	CASSAWSGGEAFF	TGTGCCAGCAGTGCTTGGTCAGGGGGTGAAGCTTTCTTT
few	TRBJ1-2	.	TRBV13	CASSSGGGSGYTF	TGTGCCAGCAGCTCGGGAGGGGGGTCCGGCTACACCTTC
.	TRBJ1-1	.	TRBV11-2	CASSLDSHALFMNTEAFF	TGTGCCAGCAGCTTAGATTCCCATGCACTGTTCATGAACACTGAAGCTTTCTTT
.	TRBJ2-7	TRBD2	TRBV19	CASSTGGRAYEQYF	TGTGCCAGTAGTACAGGCGGGAGGGCCTACGAGCAGTACTTC
.	TRBJ1-5	TRBD1	TRBV19	CASSTDRGPEPQHF	TGTGCCAGTAGTACCGACAGGGGACCAGAGCCCCAGCATTTT
once	TRBJ2-7	TRBD2	TRBV7-3	CASTFSGLAGDEQYF	TGTGCCAGCACCTTTTCGGGACTAGCGGGGGACGAGCAGTACTTC
.	TRBJ1-2	.	TRBV14	CASSPSGGIYGYTF	TGTGCCAGCAGCCCCTCCGGGGGGATCTATGGCTACACCTTC
.	TRBJ1-5	.	TRBV2	CASRYSPNQPQHF	TGTGCCAGCAGGTACTCACCTAATCAGCCCCAGCATTTT
few	TRBJ1-4	TRBD1	TRBV19	CASSGQGDEKLFF	TGTGCCAGTTCGGGACAGGGCGATGAAAAACTGTTTTTT
.	TRBJ2-1	.	TRBV5-1	CASRGAGVRNEQFF	TGCGCCAGCAGGGGGGCGGGAGTCAGAAATGAGCAGTTCTTC
few	TRBJ2-3	.	TRBV6-5	CASRLSEGTDTQYF	TGTGCCAGCAGACTAAGCGAGGGCACAGATACGCAGTATTTT
few	TRBJ1-2	.	TRBV27	CASSLGRVDYGYTF	TGTGCCAGCAGTTTAGGCAGGGTGGACTATGGCTACACCTTC
.	TRBJ2-7	TRBD1	TRBV10-1	CASSETGGTYEQYF	TGCGCCAGCAGTGAGACAGGGGGTACCTACGAGCAGTACTTC
.	TRBJ1-6	TRBD1	TRBV3-1/TRBV3-2	CASSRTGGNSPLHF	TGTGCCAGCAGCCGGACAGGGGGCAACTCACCCCTCCACTTT
few	TRBJ1-5	.	TRBV6-6	CASTPRQSNQPQHF	TGTGCCAGCACCCCCCGACAGAGCAATCAGCCCCAGCATTTT
.	TRBJ2-7	.	TRBV6-5	CASRYDIEQYF	TGTGCCAGCCGATACGACATCGAGCAGTACTTC
.	TRBJ2-7	.	TRBV29-1	CSVAEGGIYEQYF	TGCAGCGTTGCAGAAGGAGGGATCTACGAGCAGTACTTC
.	TRBJ1-5	.	TRBV30	CAWTGGEHSNQPQHF	TGTGCCTGGACAGGAGGAGAGCATAGCAATCAGCCCCAGCATTTT
.	TRBJ2-5	TRBD1	TRBV27	CASSRDRGQETQYF	TGTGCCAGCAGCCGGGACAGGGGACAAGAGACCCAGTACTTC
.	TRBJ1-2	.	TRBV7-9	CASSPGSRGEAYGYTF	TGTGCCAGCAGCCCCGGCAGTCGGGGGGAGGCCTATGGCTACACCTTC
.	TRBJ1-2	.	TRBV12-3/TRBV12-4	CASSYGFGYTF	TGTGCCAGCAGTTACGGTTTTGGCTACACCTTC
.	TRBJ1-5	.	TRBV28	CASSPTGISNQPQHF	TGTGCCAGCAGTCCTACAGGGATCAGCAATCAGCCCCAGCATTTT
.	TRBJ2-2	TRBD1	TRBV10-1	CASSPHRGNTGELFF	TGCGCCAGCAGCCCCCACAGGGGGAACACCGGGGAGCTGTTTTTT
.	TRBJ2-7	.	TRBV7-2	CASSSQGWSEQYF	TGTGCCAGCAGCTCCCAGGGATGGTCCGAGCAGTACTTC
.	TRBJ1-2	.	TRBV20-1	CSASPRADYGYTF	TGCAGTGCTAGTCCCAGGGCAGACTATGGCTACACCTTC
.	TRBJ2-1	TRBD2	TRBV29-1	CSVEFRPSGEYNEQFF	TGCAGCGTTGAATTCCGCCCTAGCGGAGAATACAATGAGCAGTTCTTC
.	TRBJ2-1	.	TRBV2	CASSRVGADEQFF	TGTGCCAGCAGTCGGGTGGGGGCGGATGAGCAGTTCTTC
.	TRBJ1-1	.	TRBV21-1	CAVFPQSRGRRNTEAFF	TGTGCCGTATTTCCTCAGTCCAGGGGGCGTCGGAACACTGAAGCTTTCTTT
.	TRBJ2-1	TRBD2	TRBV7-2	CASSLTSGGHNEQFF	TGTGCCAGCAGTTTGACTAGCGGGGGACACAATGAGCAGTTCTTC
.	TRBJ2-7	.	TRBV10-3	CAISESQGTYEQYF	TGTGCCATCAGTGAGTCACAGGGAACCTACGAGCAGTACTTC
.	TRBJ1-1	.	TRBV2	CASRTGSNTEAFF	TGTGCCAGCAGAACAGGGTCGAACACTGAAGCTTTCTTT
.	TRBJ1-1	TRBD1	TRBV3-1/TRBV3-2	CASSQGPGGNTEAFF	TGTGCCAGCAGCCAAGGGCCAGGGGGGAACACTGAAGCTTTCTTT
.	TRBJ2-7	.	TRBV7-2	CASSPTGSPNEQYF	TGTGCCAGCAGCCCTACCGGGTCCCCCAACGAGCAGTACTTC
.	TRBJ1-3	.	TRBV19	CASTRGRGSGNTIYF	TGTGCCAGTACCAGAGGCAGGGGCTCTGGAAACACCATATATTTT